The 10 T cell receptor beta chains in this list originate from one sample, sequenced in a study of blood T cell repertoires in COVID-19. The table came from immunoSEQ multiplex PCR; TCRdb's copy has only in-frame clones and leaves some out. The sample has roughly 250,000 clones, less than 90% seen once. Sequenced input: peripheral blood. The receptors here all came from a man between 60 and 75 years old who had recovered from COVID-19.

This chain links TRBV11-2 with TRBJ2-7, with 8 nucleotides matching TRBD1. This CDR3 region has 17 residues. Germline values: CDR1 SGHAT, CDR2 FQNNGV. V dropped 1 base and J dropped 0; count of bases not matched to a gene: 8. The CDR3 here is CASSLGTGGQSSYEQYF. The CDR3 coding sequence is TGTGCCAGCAGCTTAGGTACAGGGGGACAAAGCTCCTACGAGCAGTACTTC.

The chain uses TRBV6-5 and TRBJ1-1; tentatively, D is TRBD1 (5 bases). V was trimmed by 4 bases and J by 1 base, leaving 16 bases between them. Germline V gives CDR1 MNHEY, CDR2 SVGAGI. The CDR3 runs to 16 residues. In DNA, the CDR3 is TGTGCCAGCAGTTGGGCAGGGAGGAGAGGGAACACTGAAGCTTTCTTT. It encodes CASSWAGRRGNTEAFF.

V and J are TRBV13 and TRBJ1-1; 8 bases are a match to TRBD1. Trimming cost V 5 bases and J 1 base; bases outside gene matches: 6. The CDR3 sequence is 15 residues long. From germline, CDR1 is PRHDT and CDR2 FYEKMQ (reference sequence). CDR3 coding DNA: TGTGCCAGCAGCATGGGGACAGGTTCGAACACTGAAGCTTTCTTT. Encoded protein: CASSMGTGSNTEAFF.

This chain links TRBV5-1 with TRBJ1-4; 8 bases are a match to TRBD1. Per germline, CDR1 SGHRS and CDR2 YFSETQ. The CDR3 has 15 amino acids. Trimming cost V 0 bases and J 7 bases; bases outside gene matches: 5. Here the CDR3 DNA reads TGCGCCAGCAGCTTGGGGGCAGGGGGCCCTGAAAAACTGTTTTTT. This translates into CASSLGAGGPEKLFF.

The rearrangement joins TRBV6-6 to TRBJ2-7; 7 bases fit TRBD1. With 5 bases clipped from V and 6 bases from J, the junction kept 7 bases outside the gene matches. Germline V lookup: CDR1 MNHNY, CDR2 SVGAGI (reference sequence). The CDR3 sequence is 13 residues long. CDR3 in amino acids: CASSTHRGGEQYF. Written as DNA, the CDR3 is TGTGCCAGCAGTACACACAGGGGCGGCGAGCAGTACTTC.

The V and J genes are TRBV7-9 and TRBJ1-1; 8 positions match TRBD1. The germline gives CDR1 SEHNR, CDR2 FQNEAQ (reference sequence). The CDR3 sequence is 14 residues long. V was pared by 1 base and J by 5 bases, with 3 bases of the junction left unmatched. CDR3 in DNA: TGTGCCAGCAGCTTAGGGACAGGGTTAACTGAAGCTTTCTTT. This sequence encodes CASSLGTGLTEAFF.

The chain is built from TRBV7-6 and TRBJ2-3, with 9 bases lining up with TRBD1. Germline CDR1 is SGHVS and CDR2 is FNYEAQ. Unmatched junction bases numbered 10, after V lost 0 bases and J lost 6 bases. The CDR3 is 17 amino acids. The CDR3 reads CASSLAIPGQGGDTQYF. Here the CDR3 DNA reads TGTGCCAGCAGCTTAGCGATCCCGGGACAGGGTGGTGATACGCAGTATTTT.

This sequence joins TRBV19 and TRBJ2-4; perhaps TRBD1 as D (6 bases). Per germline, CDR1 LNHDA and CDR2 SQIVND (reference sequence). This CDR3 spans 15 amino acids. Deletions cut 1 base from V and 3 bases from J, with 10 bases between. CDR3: CASSIGGGVKNIQYF. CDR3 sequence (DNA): TGTGCCAGTAGTATAGGAGGGGGAGTCAAAAACATTCAGTACTTC.

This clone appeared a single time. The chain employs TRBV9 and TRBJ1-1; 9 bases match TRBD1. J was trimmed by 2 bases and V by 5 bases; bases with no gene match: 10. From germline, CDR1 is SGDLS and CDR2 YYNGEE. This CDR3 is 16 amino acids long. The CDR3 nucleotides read TGTGCCAGCAGTGGGACAGGGAATCCTCCTAACACTGAAGCTTTCTTT. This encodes CASSGTGNPPNTEAFF.

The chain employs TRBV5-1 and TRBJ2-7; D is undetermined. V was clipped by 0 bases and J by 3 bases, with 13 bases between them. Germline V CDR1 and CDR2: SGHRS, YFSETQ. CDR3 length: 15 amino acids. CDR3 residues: CASSLAGSYYYEQYF. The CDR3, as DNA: TGCGCCAGCAGCTTGGCCGGGTCTTACTACTACGAGCAGTACTTC.